The 29 T cell receptor beta chains presented below share a single source sample, sequenced in a study of cytomegalovirus exposure and HLA in healthy donors. The PCR made use of 60 Vbeta and 13 Jbeta primers. Using immunoSEQ multiplex PCR, the repertoire was profiled, and TCRdb retains in-frame clones only, with some absent. The top ten clones hold about 5% of a sample with about 150,000 clones, around 79% of them seen once. The sequencing input was PBMCs. The receptors here all came from a man younger than 40 in good health and CMV-seropositive.

The rearrangement joins TRBV28 to TRBJ2-7, with a tentative D call TRBD1 (5 bases). Trimming pared 3 bases from V and 0 bases from J, leaving 21 bases between. This CDR3 spans 18 amino acids. The germline gives CDR1 MDHEN, CDR2 SYDVKM. Written as DNA, the CDR3 is TGTGCCAGCAGTTTCTCAGCTTACAGGCCCGCAAGCTCCTACGAGCAGTACTTC. Residues: CASSFSAYRPASSYEQYF.

The chain carries TRBV9 and TRBJ1-4; D unclear. The length of the CDR3 is 14 residues. The germline V gene has CDR1 SGDLS and CDR2 YYNGEE. V lost 7 bases and J 0 bases, leaving 10 bases between the germline ends. The CDR3 nucleotides read TGTGCCAGCGGGGAGGGTGCAACTAATGAAAAACTGTTTTTT. Amino acids: CASGEGATNEKLFF.

This rearrangement joins TRBV4-3 to TRBJ2-1; 7 bases match TRBD2. CDR1 and CDR2 (germline): LGHNA, YSLEER. The CDR3 is 18 amino acids. The V segment lost 3 bases and the J segment 4 bases; nucleotides outside the gene matches: 15. In DNA form, the CDR3 reads TGCGCCAGCAGCCAGGGACTAACCTTACCCCTACTGTACAATGAGCAGTTCTTC. Its translation is CASSQGLTLPLLYNEQFF.

This chain uses TRBV27 with TRBJ2-7; 7 bases map to TRBD1. This CDR3 is 15 amino acids long. The V gene end was trimmed by 7 bases and the J gene end by 0 bases; junction bases not matched to a gene: 9. The germline gives CDR1 MNHEY, CDR2 SMNVEV (reference sequence). The DNA for the CDR3 is TGTGCCAGCAAGCTACAGGGGTATCTCTCCTACGAGCAGTACTTC. Residues: CASKLQGYLSYEQYF.

The chain combines TRBV12-2 with TRBJ2-7; the DNA was not compared with TRBD1, the D call given in the table. TRBV12-2 is annotated as a pseudogene. The CDR3 is made up of 14 amino acids. In DNA, the CDR3 is TGTGCAAGTCGCCTAACAGGGGAAACCTACGAGCAGTACTTC. This sequence encodes CASRLTGETYEQYF.

This chain joins TRBV4-1 and TRBJ1-1, with 9 bases that match TRBD1. Trimming cost V 4 bases and J 10 bases; bases outside gene matches: 16. CDR3 size: 16 residues. Germline CDR1 MGHRA, CDR2 YSYEKL. For the CDR3, the DNA is TGCGCCAGCAGCCTCCCCTGGGACAGGGCAAATAGTGGAGCTTTCTTT. It encodes CASSLPWDRANSGAFF.

V gene TRBV2 combines with J gene TRBJ1-2, with TRBD1 as a possible D gene (5 bases). Trimming cost V 8 bases and J 4 bases, with 17 bases left between them. This CDR3 has 14 residues. Germline V gene lookup returns CDR1 SNHLY and CDR2 FYNNEI. The CDR3 is CASQPTATGYGYTF. As DNA, the CDR3 is TGTGCCAGCCAACCCACTGCTACAGGCTATGGCTACACCTTC.

This chain joins TRBV11-3 and TRBJ2-1, with D possibly being TRBD2 (6 bases). CDR1 and CDR2 from the germline V gene are SGHNT and YENEEA. Trimming removed 5 bases from V and 0 bases from J, with 14 bases in between. The CDR3 sequence is 16 residues long. The DNA of the CDR3 is TGTGCCAGCAGCATCGGGAGAACCAGCTCCTACAATGAGCAGTTCTTC. Protein product: CASSIGRTSSYNEQFF. Looking up the rest from reference TRBV11-3 and TRBJ2-1 gives the full variable domain: EAGVVQSPRYKIIEKKQPVAFWCNPISGHNTLYWYLQNLGQGPELLIRYENEEAVDDSQLPKDRFSAERLKGVDSTLKIQPAELGDSAVYLCASSIGRTSSYNEQFFGPGTRLTVL.

This chain joins TRBV28 and TRBJ2-7; D may be TRBD1 (6 bases). With 2 bases removed from V and 3 bases from J, the gap between germline ends came to 14 bases. CDR1 MDHEN and CDR2 SYDVKM come from the germline V gene. This CDR3 region has 15 residues. In nucleotides, the CDR3 is TGTGCCAGCAGTTTAATGGGGACACACGGCTACGAGCAGTACTTC. Protein sequence: CASSLMGTHGYEQYF. Combining the CDR3 with reference TRBV28 and TRBJ2-7 gives the whole variable domain DVKVTQSSRYLVKRTGEKVFLECVQDMDHENMFWYRQDPGLGLRLIYFSYDVKMKEKGDIPEGYSVSREKKERFSLILESASTNQTSMYLCASSLMGTHGYEQYFGPGTRLTVT.

This rearrangement joins TRBV2 to TRBJ1-1, with D maybe TRBD1 (5 bases). The CDR3 runs to 14 residues. CDR1 and CDR2 from the germline V gene are SNHLY and FYNNEI. V lost 4 bases to trimming and J lost 2 bases, with 11 bases between them. The CDR3 DNA is TGTGCCAGCAGTGGCTCAGGGCCCAACACTGAAGCTTTCTTT. Protein sequence: CASSGSGPNTEAFF.

The genes are TRBV6-4 and TRBJ2-1; 8 bases align to TRBD1. Losses at the gene ends were 4 bases for V and 4 bases for J; bases not matched to a gene: 6. Germline CDR1 and CDR2: MRHNA and SNTAGT. This CDR3 region has 15 residues. CDR3 region: CASSARDRQYNEQFF. Written as DNA, the CDR3 is TGTGCCAGCAGTGCCCGGGACAGGCAGTACAATGAGCAGTTCTTC.

This clone was seen only a few times. This chain links TRBV11-3 with TRBJ2-3; 8 bases are a match to TRBD2. This CDR3 region has 15 residues. V was pared by 5 bases and J by 3 bases, with 7 bases of the junction left unmatched. CDR1 and CDR2 from the germline V gene are SGHNT and YENEEA. The chain's CDR3 is CASSRRGGSTDTQYF. Here the CDR3 DNA reads TGTGCCAGCAGCAGACGGGGGGGGAGTACAGATACGCAGTATTTT.

The chain uses TRBV5-1 and TRBJ2-3; TRBD2 matches 8 bases. J gave up 5 bases and V 0 bases, and 5 bases lay outside the gene matches. Germline assignment: CDR1 SGHRS and CDR2 YFSETQ. The CDR3 length is 15 residues. This CDR3 reads CASSLVSGGVDTQYF. The CDR3 DNA follows: TGCGCCAGCAGCTTGGTTTCGGGGGGGGTAGATACGCAGTATTTT.

The rearrangement links TRBV5-6 to TRBJ1-5; TRBD1 matches at 7 bases. CDR3 size: 15 residues. Germline V gene data show CDR1 as SGHDT and CDR2 as YYEEEE. J gave up 0 bases and V 4 bases, and 4 bases lay outside the gene matches. CDR3 loop: CASSQQGNSNQPQHF. The DNA for the CDR3 is TGTGCCAGCAGCCAACAGGGGAATAGCAATCAGCCCCAGCATTTT.

The rearrangement joins TRBV13 to TRBJ1-2, with 10 nucleotides matching TRBD1. The germline V gene has CDR1 PRHDT and CDR2 FYEKMQ (reference sequence). V was clipped by 5 bases and J by 8 bases; unmatched bases: 5. This CDR3 comprises 13 residues. The CDR3 protein is CASSPGTGDGYTF. The CDR3 DNA reads TGTGCCAGCAGCCCCGGGACAGGGGACGGCTACACCTTC.

The V gene is TRBV28, the J gene TRBJ1-5; 7 bases map to TRBD1. This CDR3 contains 14 residues. Germline assignment: CDR1 MDHEN and CDR2 SYDVKM. V trimming: 3 bases; J trimming: 5 bases; junction bases outside the gene matches: 4. In nucleotides, the CDR3 is TGTGCCAGCAGTTTGACAGGGATTTATCAGCCCCAGCATTTT. It specifies CASSLTGIYQPQHF.

V and J are TRBV9 and TRBJ1-2, with TRBD1 identical over 9 bases. The CDR3 runs to 14 residues. V lost 0 bases and J lost 5; bases outside the gene matches: 2. Germline CDR1 is SGDLS and CDR2 is YYNGEE. In nucleotides, the CDR3 is TGTGCCAGCAGCGTAGAGGACAGGGGTTATGGCTACACCTTC. Translating it yields CASSVEDRGYGYTF.

The chain couples TRBV12-2 to TRBJ2-6; TRBD1, the table's D call, lacks a check against the DNA. TRBV12-2 counts as a pseudogene. This CDR3 is built from 13 residues. This chain's CDR3 is CASRLEAGPVLTF. The CDR3 DNA follows: TGTGCAAGTCGCTTAGAGGCTGGGCCCGTCCTGACTTTC.

The chain uses TRBV11-2 and TRBJ2-2, with D perhaps TRBD2 (6 bases). CDR3 length equals 15 residues. The V gene's germline CDR1 is SGHAT and CDR2 FQNNGV. Trimming took 5 bases from V and 6 from J, leaving 16 bases between them. CDR3 coding DNA: TGTGCCAGCAGCCTTACTAGCCGAGCCGCCGGGGAGCTGTTTTTT. This sequence encodes CASSLTSRAAGELFF.

This sequence joins TRBV28 and TRBJ2-1; D remains ambiguous. Trimming took 2 bases from V and 2 from J, leaving 10 bases between them. CDR3 length: 15 residues. Germline CDR1 reads MDHEN; CDR2 reads SYDVKM. Here the CDR3 reads CASSLEERAYNEQFF. CDR3 sequence (DNA): TGTGCCAGCAGTTTAGAGGAGAGAGCCTACAATGAGCAGTTCTTC.

Of note for this clone: The CDR3 end shows no conserved phenylalanine or tryptophan, and so a read error is likely. It is unclear where the CDR3 begins or ends on the DNA, so no DNA is shown, and the CDR3 is as TCRdb lists it. The J gene is TRBJ2-7, the V gene TRBV25-1; the table assigns TRBD1, which was not confirmed against the DNA. Counting both end residues, the CDR3 totals 12 amino acids. Germline loops: CDR1 MGHDK, CDR2 SYGVNS. Here the CDR3 reads CASSEGGGTGFI.

This clone occurred a few times. The gene calls are TRBV7-8 and TRBJ1-1; no clear D. Trimming pared 5 bases from V and 1 base from J, leaving 11 bases between. Germline V gene data show CDR1 as SGHVS and CDR2 as FQNEAQ. There are 14 residues in the CDR3. CDR3 sequence: CASSPMVGNTEAFF. Written as DNA, the CDR3 is TGTGCCAGCAGCCCTATGGTCGGGAACACTGAAGCTTTCTTT.

The chain has TRBV6-5 and TRBJ1-1; TRBD1 aligns across 9 bases. Trimming at V came to 4 bases and at J to 4 bases, leaving 4 bases not matched to a gene. The CDR3 runs to 14 residues. Germline-derived CDR1 and CDR2 are MNHEY and SVGAGI. The DNA of the CDR3 is TGTGCCAGCAGTTGGACAGGGGTTGGCACTGAAGCTTTCTTT. Protein sequence: CASSWTGVGTEAFF.

J is TRBJ2-6 and V is TRBV19, with D tentatively TRBD1 (5 bases). CDR1 LNHDA and CDR2 SQIVND come from the germline V gene (reference sequence). The V gene lost 5 bases and the J gene lost 0 bases, with 11 bases spanning the gap. The CDR3 has 16 residues. The CDR3 DNA follows: TGTGCCAGTAGTCCAAACGGACACTCTGGGGCCAACGTCCTGACTTTC. It translates to CASSPNGHSGANVLTF. Based on the CDR3 plus reference TRBV19 and TRBJ2-6, the full variable domain is DGGITQSPKYLFRKEGQNVTLSCEQNLNHDAMYWYRQDPGQGLRLIYYSQIVNDFQKGDIAEGYSVSREKKESFPLTVTSAQKNPTAFYLCASSPNGHSGANVLTFGAGSRLTVL.

This clone was seen more than once but under ten times. The chain combines TRBV7-2 with TRBJ2-5; weak D call: TRBD1 (6 bases). Germline lookup yields CDR1 SGHTA and CDR2 FQGNSA. The V end was cut by 5 bases, the J end by 5 bases, with 12 bases between. The CDR3 is 13 residues long. The CDR3 nucleotides are TGTGCCAGCAGCGGAGACAGGTGGGAGACCCAGTACTTC. Translating it yields CASSGDRWETQYF.

This clone occurred a few times. This sequence joins TRBV29-1 and TRBJ2-4; 10 bases match TRBD1. Germline-derived CDR1 and CDR2 are SQVTM and ANQGSEA. This CDR3 spans 13 amino acids. V was pared by 2 bases and J by 9 bases, with 4 bases of the junction left unmatched. The CDR3 loop is CSVERQGAGIQYF. Here the CDR3 DNA reads TGCAGCGTTGAAAGACAGGGGGCTGGCATTCAGTACTTC.

With regard to this clone: Germline is not matched at one junction end, which may reflect a read error. This chain uses TRBV7-7 with TRBJ2-1; D not resolved. Germline V gene sequence: CDR1 SSHAT, CDR2 FNYEAQ (reference sequence). The CDR3 loop spans 13 amino acids. The CDR3 sequence is CASSLDPYNGQFF. The CDR3 region has the DNA TGTGCCAGCAGCTTAGATCCATACAATGGGCAGTTCTTC. Variable domain in full (rest from reference TRBV7-7 and TRBJ2-1): GAGVSQSPRYKVTKRGQDVTLRCDPISSHATLYWYQQALGQGPEFLTYFNYEAQPDKSGLPSDRFSAERPEGSISTLTIQRTEQRDSAMYRCASSLDPYNGQFFGPGTRLTVL.

This rearrangement joins TRBV2 to TRBJ1-2, with a possible D match to TRBD1 (6 bases). V was clipped by 9 bases and J by 8 bases, with 13 bases between them. From germline, CDR1 is SNHLY and CDR2 FYNNEI. This CDR3 spans 11 amino acids. This CDR3 is CARRTDQGYTF. CDR3 bases: TGTGCCAGAAGGACAGACCAAGGCTACACCTTC. The whole variable domain, remainder taken from reference TRBV2 and TRBJ1-2, is EPEVTQTPSHQVTQMGQEVILRCVPISNHLYFYWYRQILGQKVEFLVSFYNNEISEKSEIFDDQFSVERPDGSNFTLKIRSTKLEDSAMYFCARRTDQGYTFGSGTRLTVV.

The J gene is TRBJ2-1, the V gene TRBV2; TRBD2 matches 9 bases. Germline CDR1 reads SNHLY; CDR2 reads FYNNEI. After removal of 8 bases from V and 4 bases from J, the junction contained 15 bases not matched to a gene. The CDR3 runs 17 residues. As DNA, the CDR3 is TGTGCCAGCCAATTTGAAGTGGCGGGAGGGCCTTACAATGAGCAGTTCTTC. Amino acids: CASQFEVAGGPYNEQFF. The full variable domain, completed using reference TRBV2 and TRBJ2-1, is EPEVTQTPSHQVTQMGQEVILRCVPISNHLYFYWYRQILGQKVEFLVSFYNNEISEKSEIFDDQFSVERPDGSNFTLKIRSTKLEDSAMYFCASQFEVAGGPYNEQFFGPGTRLTVL.